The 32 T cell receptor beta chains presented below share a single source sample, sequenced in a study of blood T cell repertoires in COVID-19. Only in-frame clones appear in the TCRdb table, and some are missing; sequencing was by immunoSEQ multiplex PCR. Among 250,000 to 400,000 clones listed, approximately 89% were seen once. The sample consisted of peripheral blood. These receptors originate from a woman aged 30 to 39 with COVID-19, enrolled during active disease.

CDR3 amino acids: CASSRLTGYEGYTF. The CDR3 nucleotides read TGTGCCAGCTCACGCTTAACAGGGTATGAGGGCTACACCTTC. This chain uses TRBV18 with TRBJ1-2; D is possibly TRBD1 (6 bases). With 4 bases removed from V and 8 bases from J, the gap between germline ends came to 17 bases. This CDR3 comprises 14 residues. CDR1 KGHSH and CDR2 LQKENI come from the germline V gene.

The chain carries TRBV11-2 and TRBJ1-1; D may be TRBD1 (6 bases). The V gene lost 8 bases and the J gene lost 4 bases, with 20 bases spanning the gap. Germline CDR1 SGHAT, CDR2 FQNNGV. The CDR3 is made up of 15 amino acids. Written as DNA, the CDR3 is TGTGCCAGCGGCCCCCGATCGGGAGGGGGCACTGAAGCTTTCTTT. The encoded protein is CASGPRSGGGTEAFF.

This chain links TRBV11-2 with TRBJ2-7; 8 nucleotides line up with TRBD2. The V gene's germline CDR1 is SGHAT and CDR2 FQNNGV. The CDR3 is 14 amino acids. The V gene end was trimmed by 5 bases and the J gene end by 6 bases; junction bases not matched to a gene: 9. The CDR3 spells CASSPGTSVTEQYF. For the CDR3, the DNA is TGTGCCAGCAGCCCGGGGACTAGTGTAACCGAGCAGTACTTC.

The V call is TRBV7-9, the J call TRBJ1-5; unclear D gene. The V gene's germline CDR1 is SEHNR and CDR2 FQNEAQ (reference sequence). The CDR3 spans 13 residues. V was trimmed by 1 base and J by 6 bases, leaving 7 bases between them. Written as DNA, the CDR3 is TGTGCCAGCAGCTTAGGGCCGCTTCAGCCCCAGCATTTT. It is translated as CASSLGPLQPQHF.

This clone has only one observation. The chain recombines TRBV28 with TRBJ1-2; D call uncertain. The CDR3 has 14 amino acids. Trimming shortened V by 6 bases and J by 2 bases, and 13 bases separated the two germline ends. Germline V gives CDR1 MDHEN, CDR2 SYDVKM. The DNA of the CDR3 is TGTGCCAGCAGCCCCCTTACGGGGAACTATGGCTACACCTTC. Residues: CASSPLTGNYGYTF.

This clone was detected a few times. The CDR3 nucleotides read TGTGCCAGCAGCCGTTCACAGGGGTACGAGCAGTACTTC. This sequence encodes CASSRSQGYEQYF. The chain carries TRBV7-2 and TRBJ2-7, with 7 bases that match TRBD1. CDR3 length: 13 amino acids. Trimming cost V 5 bases and J 4 bases; bases outside gene matches: 5. Germline V lookup: CDR1 SGHTA, CDR2 FQGNSA.

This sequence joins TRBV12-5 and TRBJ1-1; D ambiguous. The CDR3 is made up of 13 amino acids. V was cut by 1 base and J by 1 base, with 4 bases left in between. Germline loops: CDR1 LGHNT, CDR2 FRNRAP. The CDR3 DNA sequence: TGTGCTAGTGGTTTGGCCAGGAACACTGAAGCTTTCTTT. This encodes CASGLARNTEAFF.

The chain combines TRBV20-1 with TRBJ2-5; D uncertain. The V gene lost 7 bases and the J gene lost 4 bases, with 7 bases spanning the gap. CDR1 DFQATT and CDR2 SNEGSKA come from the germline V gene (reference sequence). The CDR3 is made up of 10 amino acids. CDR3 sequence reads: CSGFRETQYF. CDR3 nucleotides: TGCAGTGGGTTCAGAGAGACCCAGTACTTC.

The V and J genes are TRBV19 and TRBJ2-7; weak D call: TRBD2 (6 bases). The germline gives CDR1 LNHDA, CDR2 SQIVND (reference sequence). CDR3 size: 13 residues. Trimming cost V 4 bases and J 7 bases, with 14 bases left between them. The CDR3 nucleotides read TGTGCCAGTAGTACGTCAATAGCGGTTGAGCAGTACTTC. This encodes CASSTSIAVEQYF.

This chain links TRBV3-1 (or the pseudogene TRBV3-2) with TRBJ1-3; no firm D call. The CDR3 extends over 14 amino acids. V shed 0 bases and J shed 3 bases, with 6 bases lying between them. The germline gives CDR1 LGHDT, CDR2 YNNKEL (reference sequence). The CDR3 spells CASSQDVGGNTIYF. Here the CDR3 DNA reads TGTGCCAGCAGCCAAGATGTCGGTGGAAACACCATATATTTT.

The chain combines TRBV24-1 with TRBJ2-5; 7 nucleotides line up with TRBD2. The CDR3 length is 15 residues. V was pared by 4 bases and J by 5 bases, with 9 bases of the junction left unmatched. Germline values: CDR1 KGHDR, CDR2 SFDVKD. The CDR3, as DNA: TGTGCCACCAGTGACCGCGGGACTACCAGGGAGACCCAGTACTTC. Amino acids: CATSDRGTTRETQYF.

CDR3 in DNA: TGTGCCAGCAGTGAAGTGGGACAGGGAGCAGATACGCAGTATTTT. This sequence encodes CASSEVGQGADTQYF. This chain joins TRBV2 and TRBJ2-3, with TRBD1 matching 9 bases. The CDR3 is 15 amino acids. Per the germline V gene, CDR1 is SNHLY and CDR2 is FYNNEI. Trimming removed 1 base from V and 4 bases from J; junction bases left unmatched: 3.

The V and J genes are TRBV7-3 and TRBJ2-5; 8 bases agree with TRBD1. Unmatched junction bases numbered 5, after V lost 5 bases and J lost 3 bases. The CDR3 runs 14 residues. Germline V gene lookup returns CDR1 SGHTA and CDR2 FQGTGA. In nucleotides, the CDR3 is TGTGCCAGCAGCCCCGGACAGGGAAAAGAGACCCAGTACTTC. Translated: CASSPGQGKETQYF.

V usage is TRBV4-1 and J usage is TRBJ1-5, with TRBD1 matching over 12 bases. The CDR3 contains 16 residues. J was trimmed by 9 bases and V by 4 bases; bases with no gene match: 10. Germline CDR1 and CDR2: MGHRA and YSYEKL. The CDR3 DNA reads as TGCGCCAGCAGCCGGTCCGGGACAGGGGGCGACGCGCCCCAGCATTTT. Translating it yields CASSRSGTGGDAPQHF.

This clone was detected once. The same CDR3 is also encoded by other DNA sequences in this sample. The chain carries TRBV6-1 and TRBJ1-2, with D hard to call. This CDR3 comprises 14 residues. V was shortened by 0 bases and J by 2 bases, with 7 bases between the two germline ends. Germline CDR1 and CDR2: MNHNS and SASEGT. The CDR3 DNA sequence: TGTGCCAGCAGTGAAGCGCACAGCAACTATGGCTACACCTTC. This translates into CASSEAHSNYGYTF.

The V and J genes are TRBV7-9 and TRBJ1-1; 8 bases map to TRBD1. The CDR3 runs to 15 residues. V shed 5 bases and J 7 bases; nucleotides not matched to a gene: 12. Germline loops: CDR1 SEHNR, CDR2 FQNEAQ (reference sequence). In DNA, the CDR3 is TGTGCCAGCAGCCCAACCGGGACAGGAACCTATGAAGCTTTCTTT. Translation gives CASSPTGTGTYEAFF.

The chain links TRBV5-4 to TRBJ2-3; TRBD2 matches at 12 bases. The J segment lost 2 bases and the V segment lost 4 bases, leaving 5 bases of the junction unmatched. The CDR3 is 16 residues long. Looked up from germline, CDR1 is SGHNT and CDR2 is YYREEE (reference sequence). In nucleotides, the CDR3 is TGTGCCAGCAGCCCAGGACTAGCGGGGAACACAGATACGCAGTATTTT. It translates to CASSPGLAGNTDTQYF.

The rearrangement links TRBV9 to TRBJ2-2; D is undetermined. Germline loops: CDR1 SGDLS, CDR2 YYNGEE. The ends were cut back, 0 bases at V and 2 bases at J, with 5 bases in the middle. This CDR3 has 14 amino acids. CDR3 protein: CASSVALNTGELFF. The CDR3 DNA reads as TGTGCCAGCAGCGTAGCTCTCAACACCGGGGAGCTGTTTTTT.

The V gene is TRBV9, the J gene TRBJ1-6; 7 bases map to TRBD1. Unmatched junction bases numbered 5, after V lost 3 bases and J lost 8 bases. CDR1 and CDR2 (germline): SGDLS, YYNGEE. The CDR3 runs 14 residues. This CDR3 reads CASSEGTAHSPLHF. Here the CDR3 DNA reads TGTGCCAGCAGCGAAGGGACAGCTCATTCACCCCTCCACTTT.

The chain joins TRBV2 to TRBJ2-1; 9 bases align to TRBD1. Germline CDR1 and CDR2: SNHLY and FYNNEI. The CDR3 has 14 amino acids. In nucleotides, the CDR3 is TGTGCGACCCACCCCAGGGACAGGGTATATAAGCAGTTCTTC. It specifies CATHPRDRVYKQFF.

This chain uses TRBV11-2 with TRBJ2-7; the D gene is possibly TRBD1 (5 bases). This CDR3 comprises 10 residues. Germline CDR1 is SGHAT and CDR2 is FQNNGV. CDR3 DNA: TGTGCTCGGCAGGGTTACGAGCAGTACTTC. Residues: CARQGYEQYF.

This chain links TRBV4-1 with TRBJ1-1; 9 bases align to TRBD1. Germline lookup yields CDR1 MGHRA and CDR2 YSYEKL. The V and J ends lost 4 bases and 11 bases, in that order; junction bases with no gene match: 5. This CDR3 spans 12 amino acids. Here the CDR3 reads CASSPTGGEAFF. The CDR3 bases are TGCGCCAGCAGCCCGACAGGGGGAGAGGCTTTCTTT.

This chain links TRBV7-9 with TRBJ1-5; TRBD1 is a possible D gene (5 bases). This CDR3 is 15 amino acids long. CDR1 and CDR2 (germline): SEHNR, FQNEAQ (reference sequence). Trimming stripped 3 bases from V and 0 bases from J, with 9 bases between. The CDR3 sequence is CASSLEGNSNQPQHF. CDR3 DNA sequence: TGTGCCAGCAGCTTGGAGGGGAATAGCAATCAGCCCCAGCATTTT.

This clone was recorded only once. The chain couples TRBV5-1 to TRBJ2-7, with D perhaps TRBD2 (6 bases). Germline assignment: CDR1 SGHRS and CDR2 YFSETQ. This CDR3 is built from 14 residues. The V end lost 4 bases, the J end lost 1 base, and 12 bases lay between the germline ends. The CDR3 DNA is TGCGCCAGCAGCACTGTGGCGGGGTCCTACGAGCAGTACTTC. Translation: CASSTVAGSYEQYF.

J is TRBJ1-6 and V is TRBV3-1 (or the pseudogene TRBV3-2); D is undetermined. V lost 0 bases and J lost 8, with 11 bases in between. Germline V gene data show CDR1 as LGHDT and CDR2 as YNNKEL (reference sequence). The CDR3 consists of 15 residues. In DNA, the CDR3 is TGTGCCAGCAGCCAAGATCTGGTGGGCTATTCACCCCTCCACTTT. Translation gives CASSQDLVGYSPLHF.

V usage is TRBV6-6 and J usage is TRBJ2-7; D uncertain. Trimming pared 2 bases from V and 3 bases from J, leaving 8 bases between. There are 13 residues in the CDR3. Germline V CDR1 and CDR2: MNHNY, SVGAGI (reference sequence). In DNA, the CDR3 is TGTGCCAGCAGTTACAGTAGTTTCTACGAGCAGTACGTC. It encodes CASSYSSFYEQYV.

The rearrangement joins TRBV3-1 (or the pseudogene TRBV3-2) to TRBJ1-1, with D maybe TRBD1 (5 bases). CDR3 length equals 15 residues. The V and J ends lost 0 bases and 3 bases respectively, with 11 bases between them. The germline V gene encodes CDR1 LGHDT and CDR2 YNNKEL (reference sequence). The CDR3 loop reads CASSQEGQEDTEAFF. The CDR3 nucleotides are TGTGCCAGCAGCCAAGAAGGACAAGAGGACACTGAAGCTTTCTTT.

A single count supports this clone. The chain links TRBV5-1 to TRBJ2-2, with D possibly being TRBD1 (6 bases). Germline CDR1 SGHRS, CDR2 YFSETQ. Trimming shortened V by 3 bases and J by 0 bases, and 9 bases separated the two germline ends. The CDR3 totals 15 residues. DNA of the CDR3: TGCGCCAGCAGCTCCGGACAGACGAACACCGGGGAGCTGTTTTTT. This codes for CASSSGQTNTGELFF.

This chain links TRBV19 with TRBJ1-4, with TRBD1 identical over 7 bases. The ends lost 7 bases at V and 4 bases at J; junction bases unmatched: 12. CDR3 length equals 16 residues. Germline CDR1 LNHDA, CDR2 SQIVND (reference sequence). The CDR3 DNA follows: TGTGCCAGTAAAAACATCGGGACAGCCTATAATGAAAAACTGTTTTTT. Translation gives CASKNIGTAYNEKLFF.

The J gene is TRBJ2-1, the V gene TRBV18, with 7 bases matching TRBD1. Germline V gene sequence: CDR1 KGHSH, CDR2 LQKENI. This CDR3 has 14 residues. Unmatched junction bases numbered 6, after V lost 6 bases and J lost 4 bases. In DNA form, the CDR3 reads TGTGCCAGCTCGCCTCCGACAGGGTACAATGAGCAGTTCTTC. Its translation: CASSPPTGYNEQFF.

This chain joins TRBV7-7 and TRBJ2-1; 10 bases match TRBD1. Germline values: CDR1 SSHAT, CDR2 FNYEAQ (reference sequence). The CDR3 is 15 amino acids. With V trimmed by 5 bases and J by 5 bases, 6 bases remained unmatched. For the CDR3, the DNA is TGTGCCAGCAGCACTGGGACAGGGGTAAACAATGAGCAGTTCTTC. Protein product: CASSTGTGVNNEQFF.

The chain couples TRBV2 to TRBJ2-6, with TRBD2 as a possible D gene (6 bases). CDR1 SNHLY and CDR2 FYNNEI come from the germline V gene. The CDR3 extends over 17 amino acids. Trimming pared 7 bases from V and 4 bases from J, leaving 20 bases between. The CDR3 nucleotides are TGTGCCAGCATTAGGGAATCCGGGGGATCAGGGGCCAACGTCCTGACTTTC. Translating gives CASIRESGGSGANVLTF.